This TCR beta chain was obtained from a study of shared clonotypes between healthy human individuals (dated by TCRdb to between 2020 and 2021). At the level of the whole study: The cohort included a few men and a couple of women between 18 and 49 years of age. Per donor, leukapheresis produced somewhere between about 0.94 and 9 billion PBMCs. To estimate repertoire size and how much clonotype sharing occurs between individuals, the study deeply sequenced the blood TCR repertoires of five healthy adults. For each donor, CD4 naive and CD4 memory were each run on three plates, CD8 naive on two plates, and CD8 memory on one plate. To increase sequencing depth and limit assay-specific biases, TCR repertoire library preparation and sequencing were carried out by different laboratories using diverse techniques. General study outcomes and caveats: Incomplete sequencing was indicated by rarefaction of sorted-subset datasets, despite the large sequencing depth. Naive subsets generally had larger estimated clonotype richness than memory subsets did. Higher generation probabilities were observed for clonotypes shared by all four sorted-subset donors than for non-shared clonotypes. When a few donors were compared, the shared fraction of clonotypes was about 5.4% for naive CD4, 3.5% for naive CD8, 2.3% for memory CD4, and 0.4% for memory CD8. Sampling was restricted to blood, and TCR repertoires in tissue are likely to differ from TCR repertoires in blood. The small number of donors limited the genetic and exposure-history diversity represented. Pairwise subsampling indicated that sequencing depth was expected to affect the degree of clonotype sharing among donors.

As regards this clone: Its binding antigen is unknown. No qualities accompany the bases; no much larger clone lies one base away.

After removal of 5 bases from V and 5 bases from J, the junction retains 9 bases not matched to a gene. Inclusive of the bounding cysteine and phenylalanine, the CDR3 is 15 residues long. Only the CDR3 portion is preserved as DNA: 45 bases, with reading frame beginning at the first base. Looking up the germline V gene yields CDR1 WSHSY and CDR2 SAAADI. Using the deep immunoSEQ assay, TCR CDR3 regions were amplified from genomic DNA by multiplex PCR. Extracted genomic DNA from each cell subset was spread evenly across all wells of several immunoSEQ 96-well plates, with each plate serving as a replicate. Each replicate PCR for sorted subsets received about 200 ng genomic DNA, equal to about 30,000 T cell genomes. Purified libraries were measured with a Qubit 3.0 fluorometer, size-checked on a Bioanalyzer 2100, and measured again with the KAPA Library Quantification kit. Every immunoSEQ 96-well plate was sequenced on a dedicated single-read 150-cycle Illumina NextSeq 550 flow cell. The original methods were these. The immunoSEQ output contained only junctional sequences without quality scores, so filtering could not match that applied to full-length reads. Sequences were annotated with PyIR, a Python wrapper for IgBLAST v1.9, and V/J genes and CDR3 were assigned using IMGT germline references. Reads were removed for weak V/J assignments (E-value above 1e-6), missing CDR3, stop codons, out-of-frame junctions, or ambiguous translated residues. V3J clonotypes were defined by identical inferred V gene, J gene, and CDR3 amino acid sequence. To compute the percentage overlap between repertoires, the number of shared unique clonotypes was divided by the size of the smaller repertoire. Repertoire richness was assessed with RTK rarefaction, the Chao1 estimator, and Recon v2.1 estimates of unobserved clonotypes. Generation probabilities were computed with OLGA for all TCRbeta clonotypes obtained by the gDNA method from four donors. Here the immuneACCESS table is served through TCRdb, limited to in-frame sequences with V and J called. Missing clones are a known gap in these copies; in checked studies unresolved V genes cover under half, and the rest lacks a known reason. The V and J calls and clone size come from that table; D and trimming were worked out from the DNA. Present in this sample are around 2,000,000 clones, about 95% of which were seen just once. Around 1.1% of the sample goes to the ten largest clones.

CD8 naive samples were obtained by positive selection for CCR7 among CD45RO-negative cells, yielding a CD45RA+CCR7+ population from which TemRA cells were excluded. The donors were healthy, HIV-negative adults with no recently reported acute infections or vaccinations. Every donor was a Caucasian adult residing in Nashville, Tennessee, USA. Blood was collected by leukapheresis, and PBMCs were isolated by Ficoll-Histopaque density gradient centrifugation and then cryopreserved in liquid nitrogen vapor phase. Analytical flow cytometry was used to check the purity and quantity of each magnetically sorted T cell population. Each sorted fraction had its genomic DNA isolated and then quantified by UV absorbance on a Nanodrop 2000c.

The source of this sequence is a man younger than 35 in good health. The chain employs TRBV10-2 and TRBJ2-5, with 9 junctional bases fitting TRBD2. The sample taken for sequencing was naive CD8+ T cells sorted from blood. This specimen's cell subset or site label, per the study, means: CD45RA+CCR7+. The CDR3 reads as follows: CASSSIAGVWETQYF. The DNA sequence is TGCGCCAGCAGTAGCATAGCGGGAGTTTGGGAGACCCAGTACTTC.